This T cell receptor beta chain is from a study of shared clonotypes between healthy human individuals. Germline assignment: CDR1 MNHEY and CDR2 SVGAGI. This CDR3 contains 13 residues. The table lists this clone with a count of one. Its antigen remains unknown. A read error is the likely source, as a far larger clone sits one nucleotide away. Unsorted PBMC samples were amplified in replicate PCRs containing roughly 300 ng DNA, roughly 30,000 T cell genomes. What was sequenced on ten immunoSEQ deep assay plates was unsorted PBMC DNA. The repertoire was sequenced with immunoSEQ multiplex PCR; TCRdb's copy has only in-frame clones and lacks some. This sample has 450,000 or so clones, with roughly three quarters found just once. Donors, without exception, were Caucasian adults residing in Nashville, Tennessee. General study results and limits: Donors were few, which limited the genetic and exposure-history diversity represented.

This TCR was sampled from a woman between 40 and 50 years old in good health. Some clones in this sample may be carry-over from other donors' samples. Sequenced sample: PBMCs. The chain joins TRBV6-5 to TRBJ2-7, with D perhaps matching TRBD1 (6 bases). The CDR3 sequence: CASSTGGRNERYF. The CDR3 DNA follows: TGTGCCAGCAGTACTGGGGGCCGGAACGAGCGGTACTTC.